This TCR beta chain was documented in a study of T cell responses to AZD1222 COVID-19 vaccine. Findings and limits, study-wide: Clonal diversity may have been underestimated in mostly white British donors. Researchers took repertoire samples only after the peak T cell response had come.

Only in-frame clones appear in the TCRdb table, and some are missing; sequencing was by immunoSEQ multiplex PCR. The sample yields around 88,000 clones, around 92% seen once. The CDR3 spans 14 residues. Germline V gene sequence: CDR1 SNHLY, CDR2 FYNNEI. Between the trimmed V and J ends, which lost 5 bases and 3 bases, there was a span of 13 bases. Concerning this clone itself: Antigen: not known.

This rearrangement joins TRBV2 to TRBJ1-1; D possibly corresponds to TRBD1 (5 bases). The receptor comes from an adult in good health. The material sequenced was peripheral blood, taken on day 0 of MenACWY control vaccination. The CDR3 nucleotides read TGTGCCAGCAGTCCAGGGTGGTCGGACACTGAAGCTTTCTTT. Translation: CASSPGWSDTEAFF.